These 26 T cell receptor beta chains originate from one sample sequenced in a study of T cell repertoires in cytomegalovirus infection. MiXCR, run by TCRdb on the reads, gives a single entry per CDR3 protein. This sample has about 740,000 distinct CDR3 sequences; roughly 36% occur once, and the top ten carry 2.5% to 3.5%. Sequencing was done on a sample of PBMCs. These receptors all come from a human donor in good health (CMV status not recorded). Some clones in this sample may be carry-over from other donors' samples.

This clonotype was recorded at least ten times. The V call is TRBV7-2, the J call TRBJ2-1; the match to TRBD2 covers 9 bases. The germline gives CDR1 SGHTA, CDR2 FQGNSA. The V gene end was trimmed by 0 bases and the J gene end by 3 bases; junction bases not matched to a gene: 9. This CDR3 region has 18 residues. CDR3 in DNA: TGTGCCAGCAGCTTAGCAGCGGGAGGAGGGGGACACTACAATGAGCAGTTCTTC. Translating gives CASSLAAGGGGHYNEQFF.

The J gene is TRBJ1-5, the V gene TRBV6-4; D is unclear. This CDR3 has 16 amino acids. The V gene lost 0 bases and the J gene lost 6 bases, with 15 bases spanning the gap. Germline V gene data show CDR1 as MRHNA and CDR2 as SNTAGT. CDR3 DNA: TGTGCCAGCAGTGACTCCGGGCTCCGCCCTGGTCAGCCCCAGCATTTT. It specifies CASSDSGLRPGQPQHF.

V usage is TRBV6-5 and J usage is TRBJ2-2, with 8 bases that match TRBD2. Germline V gene sequence: CDR1 MNHEY, CDR2 SVGAGI. Losses at the gene ends were 5 bases for V and 4 bases for J; bases not matched to a gene: 3. There are 14 residues in the CDR3. The CDR3: CASSRGGFTGELFF. The CDR3 coding sequence is TGTGCCAGCAGTCGGGGGGGATTCACCGGGGAGCTGTTTTTT.

In its sample, this clonotype was seen a few times. The V call is TRBV19, the J call TRBJ1-2; the D is unclear. The V and J ends lost 3 bases and 0 bases respectively, with 8 bases between them. The CDR3 sequence is 14 residues long. CDR1 and CDR2 (germline): LNHDA, SQIVND (reference sequence). The CDR3 nucleotides read TGTGCCAGTAGTATCGCCATAGCTAACTATGGCTACACCTTC. Translating gives CASSIAIANYGYTF. Variable domain in full (rest from reference TRBV19 and TRBJ1-2): DGGITQSPKYLFRKEGQNVTLSCEQNLNHDAMYWYRQDPGQGLRLIYYSQIVNDFQKGDIAEGYSVSREKKESFPLTVTSAQKNPTAFYLCASSIAIANYGYTFGSGTRLTVV.

V usage is TRBV24-1 and J usage is TRBJ2-1, with 8 nucleotides matching TRBD2. Germline CDR1 and CDR2: KGHDR and SFDVKD. V lost 5 bases and J lost 4; bases outside the gene matches: 6. The CDR3 has 15 residues. CDR3 region: CATSGLAGRYNEQFF. The CDR3 coding sequence is TGTGCCACCAGTGGTTTAGCGGGGAGATACAATGAGCAGTTCTTC.

The chain links TRBV29-1 to TRBJ2-7, with D hard to call. V lost 4 bases to trimming and J lost 2 bases, with 21 bases between them. Germline CDR1 reads SQVTM; CDR2 reads ANQGSEA. CDR3 length: 16 amino acids. CDR3 nucleotides: TGCAGCGTTGTCCAATCTAATCGCCCTACGACCTACGAGCAGTACTTC. Its translation: CSVVQSNRPTTYEQYF.

This chain uses TRBV29-1 with TRBJ1-1; D is unclear. The CDR3 consists of 12 residues. Germline lookup yields CDR1 SQVTM and CDR2 ANQGSEA. As DNA, the CDR3 is TGCAGTTATACCCTTGGGTTTACTGAAGCTTTCTTT. It yields the protein CSYTLGFTEAFF. Combining the CDR3 with reference TRBV29-1 and TRBJ1-1 gives the whole variable domain SAVISQKPSRDICQRGTSLTIQCQVDSQVTMMFWYRQQPGQSLTLIATANQGSEATYESGFVIDKFPISRPNLTFSTLTVSNMSPEDSSIYLCSYTLGFTEAFFGQGTRLTVV.

There are a few counts of this clonotype. A junction boundary mismatches the germline segment, possibly from a read error. V usage is TRBV7-9 and J usage is TRBJ1-1; D not certain. This CDR3 has 11 amino acids. Germline assignment: CDR1 SEHNR and CDR2 FQNEAQ (reference sequence). CDR3 nucleotides: TGTGCCAGCAGCTTCGAGACTGACGCTTTCTTT. The encoded protein is CASSFETDAFF.

The table lists this clonotype with many counts. The chain couples TRBV5-6 to TRBJ1-1; 10 bases fit TRBD1. This CDR3 region has 16 residues. The V and J ends lost 1 base and 10 bases, in that order; junction bases with no gene match: 13. Germline CDR1 reads SGHDT; CDR2 reads YYEEEE. The CDR3 loop is CASSLRGQGIRVLAFF. CDR3 nucleotides: TGTGCCAGCAGCTTGAGGGGACAGGGGATACGTGTCTTAGCTTTCTTT. The whole variable domain, remainder taken from reference TRBV5-6 and TRBJ1-1, is DAGVTQSPTHLIKTRGQQVTLRCSPKSGHDTVSWYQQALGQGPQFIFQYYEEEERQRGNFPDRFSGHQFPNYSSELNVNALLLGDSALYLCASSLRGQGIRVLAFFGQGTRLTVV.

The V and J genes are TRBV7-9 and TRBJ2-6; D is possibly TRBD1 (6 bases). V lost 10 bases to trimming and J lost 4 bases, with 26 bases between them. Germline CDR1 SEHNR, CDR2 FQNEAQ (reference sequence). This CDR3 is built from 18 residues. The CDR3 DNA is TGTGCCATTCCGATGAGGACAGCCCAGTCGGCCGGGGCCAACGTCCTGACTTTC. Translation gives CAIPMRTAQSAGANVLTF.

Note on this clonotype: It may be a read error: a sequence one base away is much more abundant. The chain has TRBV19 and TRBJ1-2; D is possibly TRBD1 (5 bases). This CDR3 is built from 13 residues. The V end lost 7 bases, the J end lost 6 bases, and 15 bases lay between the germline ends. CDR1 is LNHDA, CDR2 SQIVND, per germline (reference sequence). In DNA form, the CDR3 reads TGTGCCAGTATTTTCTCAGGGAACGATGGCTACACCTTC. This codes for CASIFSGNDGYTF.

The rearrangement uses TRBV6-2 or TRBV6-3 and TRBJ1-5; D not certain. The germline V gene encodes CDR1 MNHEY and CDR2 SVGEGT. The V gene lost 2 bases and the J gene lost 0 bases, with 11 bases spanning the gap. This CDR3 is 16 amino acids long. This CDR3 is CASSYDGSYSNQPQHF. The CDR3 nucleotides read TGTGCCAGCAGTTACGACGGCAGCTATAGCAATCAGCCCCAGCATTTT.

The chain combines TRBV7-2 with TRBJ1-5, with unresolved D. This CDR3 region has 12 residues. Germline CDR1 and CDR2: SGHTA and FQGNSA. With 6 bases removed from V and 7 bases from J, the gap between germline ends came to 10 bases. Written as DNA, the CDR3 is TGTGCCAGCAGGAGGTCTGGACAGCCCCAGCATTTT. Its translation is CASRRSGQPQHF.

This clonotype was found a few times. The chain combines TRBV12-3 or TRBV12-4 with TRBJ2-7; 13 bases are a match to TRBD2. The CDR3 extends over 14 amino acids. The ends lost 6 bases at V and 4 bases at J; junction bases unmatched: 3. This chain's CDR3 is CASRLAGGLYEQYF. CDR3 in DNA: TGTGCCAGCAGACTAGCGGGAGGGCTTTACGAGCAGTACTTC.

This clonotype was recorded only once. The V call is TRBV10-3, the J call TRBJ2-7; 10 bases are shared with TRBD2. The germline gives CDR1 ENHRY, CDR2 SYGVKD. This CDR3 has 19 amino acids. The ends lost 6 bases at V and 3 bases at J; junction bases unmatched: 20. CDR3 amino acids: CAIRAGTSVIVSTNYEQYF. Here the CDR3 DNA reads TGTGCCATCAGGGCCGGGACTAGCGTTATTGTTTCGACGAACTACGAGCAGTACTTC.

The gene calls are TRBV28 and TRBJ1-2, with D tentatively TRBD1 (5 bases). This CDR3 has 13 residues. Germline V gene data show CDR1 as MDHEN and CDR2 as SYDVKM. V was pared by 7 bases and J by 8 bases, with 17 bases between. The CDR3, as DNA: TGTGCCAGCACCGGGGGGGTAAGAGGCGGCTACACCTTC. Translated, it gives CASTGGVRGGYTF.

The V and J genes are TRBV7-8 and TRBJ1-5; 8 nucleotides align to TRBD1. Germline trimming cut 0 bases from V and 4 bases from J; bases unmatched to any gene: 5. Germline-derived CDR1 and CDR2 are SGHVS and FQNEAQ. This CDR3 has 16 residues. The CDR3 here is CASSLAQGARNQPQHF. The CDR3 DNA sequence: TGTGCCAGCAGCTTAGCGCAGGGGGCGAGGAATCAGCCCCAGCATTTT.

The chain joins TRBV20-1 to TRBJ2-7; 7 bases fit TRBD1. CDR1 is DFQATT, CDR2 SNEGSKA, per germline (reference sequence). This CDR3 is 14 amino acids long. V was pared by 5 bases and J by 0 bases, with 7 bases of the junction left unmatched. CDR3 loop: CSASNRGLSYEQYF. The CDR3 nucleotides read TGCAGTGCTTCAAACAGGGGCCTCTCCTACGAGCAGTACTTC.

This chain links TRBV7-3 with TRBJ1-6, with 8 bases matching TRBD1. After removal of 5 bases from V and 8 bases from J, the junction contained 2 bases not matched to a gene. Germline CDR1 is SGHTA and CDR2 is FQGTGA. This CDR3 contains 13 residues. This CDR3 is CASSKDRDSPLHF. CDR3 DNA sequence: TGTGCCAGCAGCAAGGACAGGGATTCACCCCTCCACTTT.

The chain employs TRBV14 and TRBJ2-7, with D possibly matching TRBD1 (7 bases). The CDR3 loop spans 14 amino acids. V lost 0 bases and J lost 3, with 9 bases in between. Germline CDR1 SGHDN, CDR2 FVKESK. CDR3 protein: CASSQDRGDYEQYF. CDR3 coding DNA: TGTGCCAGCAGCCAAGACAGGGGGGACTACGAGCAGTACTTC.

This clonotype has more than one count but fewer than ten. The V call is TRBV12-3 or TRBV12-4, the J call TRBJ1-6; D call uncertain. CDR3 length equals 16 residues. V lost 5 bases and J lost 10, with 21 bases in between. CDR3 DNA sequence: TGTGCCAGCAGTGCAAGACTCCTCTCGGGTCGCTCACCCCTCCACTTT. Protein product: CASSARLLSGRSPLHF.

This clonotype occurred once. The rearrangement joins TRBV28 to TRBJ1-3; D is ambiguous. Per the germline V gene, CDR1 is MDHEN and CDR2 is SYDVKM. CDR3 length: 17 residues. Trimming removed 2 bases from V and 2 bases from J, with 16 bases in between. DNA for the CDR3: TGTGCCAGCAGTTTAGTAGGCGTGCCATCGCCTGGAAACACCATATATTTT. This translates into CASSLVGVPSPGNTIYF.

The chain employs TRBV11-1 and TRBJ2-7, with D maybe TRBD1 (7 bases). CDR3 length equals 14 residues. Trimming removed 3 bases from V and 7 bases from J, with 16 bases in between. Germline lookup yields CDR1 SGHAT and CDR2 FQDESV (reference sequence). CDR3 nucleotides: TGTGCCAGCAGCTTCCGACAGGGACTTTTAGAGCAGTACTTC. It yields the protein CASSFRQGLLEQYF.

This clonotype has a handful of counts. The chain combines TRBV28 with TRBJ2-3; perhaps TRBD2 as D (6 bases). V dropped 3 bases and J dropped 3 bases, with 22 bases sitting between them. From germline, CDR1 is MDHEN and CDR2 SYDVKM. The CDR3 contains 18 residues. The CDR3, as DNA: TGTGCCAGCAGTTTTTTCGGGGGAGGAAGACGACGTACAGATACGCAGTATTTT. This translates into CASSFFGGGRRRTDTQYF.

V gene TRBV15 combines with J gene TRBJ2-3; TRBD2 matches at 12 bases. The germline V gene has CDR1 LNHNV and CDR2 YYDKDF (reference sequence). The CDR3 is made up of 17 amino acids. Trimming at V came to 1 base and at J to 4 bases, leaving 6 bases not matched to a gene. CDR3 in amino acids: CATSRGGLAGGSDTQYF. The CDR3 DNA is TGTGCCACCAGCAGAGGGGGTCTAGCGGGAGGGTCAGATACGCAGTATTTT.

This clonotype occurred a few times. The rearrangement uses TRBV7-9 and TRBJ2-7; D not resolved. The length of the CDR3 is 13 residues. V lost 4 bases to trimming and J lost 2 bases, with 9 bases between them. Germline V lookup: CDR1 SEHNR, CDR2 FQNEAQ (reference sequence). The CDR3 DNA reads TGTGCCAGCAGCTCGATAAGAGCCTACGAGCAGTACTTC. It is translated as CASSSIRAYEQYF.